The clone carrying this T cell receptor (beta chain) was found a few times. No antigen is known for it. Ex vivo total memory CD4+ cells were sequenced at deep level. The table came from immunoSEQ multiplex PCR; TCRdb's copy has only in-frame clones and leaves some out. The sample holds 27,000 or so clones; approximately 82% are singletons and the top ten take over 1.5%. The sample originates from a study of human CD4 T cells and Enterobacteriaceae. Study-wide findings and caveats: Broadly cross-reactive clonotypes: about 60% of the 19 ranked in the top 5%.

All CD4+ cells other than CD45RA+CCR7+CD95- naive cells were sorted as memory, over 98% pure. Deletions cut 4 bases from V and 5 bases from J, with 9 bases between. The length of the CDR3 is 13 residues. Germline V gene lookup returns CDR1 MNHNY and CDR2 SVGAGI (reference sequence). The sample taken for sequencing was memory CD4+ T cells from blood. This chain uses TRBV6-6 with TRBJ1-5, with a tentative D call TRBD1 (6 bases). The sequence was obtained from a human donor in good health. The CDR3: CASSLQGDQPQHF. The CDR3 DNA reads TGTGCCAGCAGTTTACAGGGCGATCAGCCCCAGCATTTT.